These 31 T cell receptor beta chains came from one sample sequenced in a study of neurological immune-mediated disorders. Each CDR3 protein is one row after TCRdb ran MiXCR on the 5' RACE reads. The table has roughly 43,000 distinct CDR3 sequences, 1.5% to 2% seen once. Sequenced sample: PBMCs. These receptors were taken from a woman aged 40-49 years with multiple sclerosis.

This clonotype was observed many times. This chain connects TRBV5-1 to TRBJ2-1, with no clear D. Germline V gene lookup returns CDR1 SGHRS and CDR2 YFSETQ. The CDR3 length is 15 residues. The V end lost 5 bases, the J end lost 2 bases, and 14 bases lay between the germline ends. CDR3 residues: CASRKEAETYNEQFF. The CDR3 DNA follows: TGCGCCAGCAGAAAGGAAGCAGAAACCTACAATGAGCAGTTCTTC.

This clonotype was recorded at least ten times. The chain is built from TRBV10-3 and TRBJ1-1; a possible D gene is TRBD1 (5 bases). The germline gives CDR1 ENHRY, CDR2 SYGVKD. The CDR3 has 14 residues. V lost 1 base and J 0 bases, leaving 6 bases between the germline ends. The CDR3 nucleotides are TGTGCCATCAGTGAGTGGGGCCTGAACACTGAAGCTTTCTTT. Residues: CAISEWGLNTEAFF.

This clonotype was counted only a few times. The CDR3 is CSAWGGQGTEAFF. The CDR3 coding sequence is TGCAGCGCCTGGGGGGGGCAGGGCACTGAAGCTTTCTTT. The chain is built from TRBV29-1 and TRBJ1-1, with D perhaps TRBD1 (6 bases). Trimming took 7 bases from V and 4 from J, leaving 16 bases between them. The germline V gene encodes CDR1 SQVTM and CDR2 ANQGSEA. This CDR3 has 13 residues.

This clonotype appeared many times. The gene calls are TRBV5-1 and TRBJ2-7; TRBD2 might be the D (6 bases). CDR1 is SGHRS and CDR2 is YFSETQ in the germline V gene. The CDR3 runs to 15 residues. The V and J ends lost 3 bases and 7 bases respectively, with 20 bases between them. The CDR3 nucleotides are TGCGCCAGCAGCTCCAATGGGAGGTTGGGCTTGGAGCAGTACTTC. As protein: CASSSNGRLGLEQYF.

This clonotype was seen many times. The rearrangement links TRBV9 to TRBJ1-1; 8 positions agree with TRBD1. V was pared by 4 bases and J by 3 bases, with 8 bases of the junction left unmatched. The CDR3 has 15 amino acids. CDR1 and CDR2 from the germline V gene are SGDLS and YYNGEE. The CDR3 DNA reads TGTGCCAGCAGCACCCAGGGGGCGATGGACACTGAAGCTTTCTTT. This sequence encodes CASSTQGAMDTEAFF.

This clonotype came up many times. V usage is TRBV9 and J usage is TRBJ2-1; D ambiguous. Germline CDR1 SGDLS, CDR2 YYNGEE. This CDR3 is 14 amino acids long. V lost 4 bases and J 4 bases, leaving 12 bases between the germline ends. CDR3: CASSPEVGYNEQFF. The CDR3 region has the DNA TGTGCCAGCAGCCCCGAAGTGGGGTACAATGAGCAGTTCTTC.

This clonotype was counted at least ten times. The chain combines TRBV20-1 with TRBJ1-5; D gene uncertain. Trimming removed 0 bases at V and 11 bases at J, with 17 bases between. Germline assignment: CDR1 DFQATT and CDR2 SNEGSKA (reference sequence). The CDR3 consists of 14 residues. The DNA of the CDR3 is TGCAGTGCTAGAGATGAACAGAGCCCTTGGGCCCAGCATTTT. Translation gives CSARDEQSPWAQHF.

This clonotype was counted ten times or more. The CDR3 reads CASSYLGDNEQFF. CDR3 coding DNA: TGTGCCAGCAGTTACCTAGGGGACAATGAGCAGTTCTTC. The chain recombines TRBV12-3 or TRBV12-4 with TRBJ2-1; tentative D call: TRBD1 (5 bases). The CDR3 extends over 13 amino acids. The V and J ends lost 4 bases and 5 bases respectively, with 9 bases between them.

This clonotype was seen ten or more times. The rearrangement links TRBV7-2 to TRBJ2-1; 9 bases fit TRBD2. The CDR3 sequence is 17 residues long. Losses at the gene ends were 5 bases for V and 2 bases for J; bases not matched to a gene: 10. Germline assignment: CDR1 SGHTA and CDR2 FQGNSA. The CDR3 protein is CASSLRPGLATYNEQFF. In nucleotides, the CDR3 is TGTGCCAGCAGCCTACGGCCGGGACTAGCAACCTACAATGAGCAGTTCTTC.

This clonotype was detected many times. This rearrangement joins TRBV10-3 to TRBJ1-3, with D perhaps matching TRBD1 (5 bases). From germline, CDR1 is ENHRY and CDR2 SYGVKD. Trimming took off 5 bases at V and 5 bases at J, with 13 bases between the two ends. The length of the CDR3 is 14 residues. CDR3 DNA: TGTGCCATCAGTTCCGGGGGGGGAAGAAACACCATATATTTT. Protein sequence: CAISSGGGRNTIYF.

This clonotype occurred many times. The chain carries TRBV4-1 and TRBJ2-1; D possibly corresponds to TRBD1 (6 bases). CDR1 is MGHRA, CDR2 YSYEKL, per germline. CDR3 size: 13 residues. The V and J ends lost 4 bases and 6 bases respectively, with 10 bases between them. CDR3 protein: CASSRGDINEQFF. The CDR3 DNA follows: TGCGCCAGCAGCCGAGGGGACATCAATGAGCAGTTCTTC.

This clonotype was seen ten or more times. The gene calls are TRBV5-1 and TRBJ1-2; D is possibly TRBD1 (6 bases). V dropped 0 bases and J dropped 8 bases, with 14 bases sitting between them. This CDR3 has 14 amino acids. Germline CDR1 reads SGHRS; CDR2 reads YFSETQ. CDR3 in DNA: TGCGCCAGCAGCTTGGAACAGGGAGGAAGAGGCTACACCTTC. It encodes CASSLEQGGRGYTF.

The V gene is TRBV7-2, the J gene TRBJ2-3, with TRBD2 identical over 11 bases. Germline V lookup: CDR1 SGHTA, CDR2 FQGNSA. The CDR3 sequence is 16 residues long. After removal of 1 base from V and 7 bases from J, the junction contained 7 bases not matched to a gene. CDR3 sequence: CASSLGPLAGAHTQYF. The CDR3, as DNA: TGTGCCAGCAGCTTAGGACCACTAGCGGGGGCCCATACGCAGTATTTT.

The sample holds many counts of this clonotype. CDR3 nucleotides: TGTGCCAGCAGTTACTCCACGGACGAAAAACTGTTTTTT. Translating gives CASSYSTDEKLFF. The rearrangement uses TRBV6-5 and TRBJ1-4; D not certain. The CDR3 spans 13 residues. Germline CDR1 is MNHEY and CDR2 is SVGAGI. V lost 0 bases to trimming and J lost 8 bases, with 7 bases between them.

This clonotype was observed many times. V is TRBV4-1 and J is TRBJ2-3, with 10 bases that match TRBD1. The length of the CDR3 is 17 residues. Germline V gene sequence: CDR1 MGHRA, CDR2 YSYEKL. V shed 3 bases, J shed 0 bases, and the junction held 6 bases outside the gene matches. The CDR3 sequence is CASSQRTGGLSTDTQYF. CDR3 coding DNA: TGCGCCAGCAGCCAGAGGACAGGGGGGCTAAGCACAGATACGCAGTATTTT.

In its sample, this clonotype was seen many times. CDR3 region: CATSGATQDTDTQYF. Written as DNA, the CDR3 is TGTGCCACCAGTGGGGCGACTCAAGACACAGATACGCAGTATTTT. The gene calls are TRBV24-1 and TRBJ2-3; D is ambiguous. This CDR3 contains 15 residues. The V gene lost 5 bases and the J gene lost 2 bases, with 13 bases spanning the gap. Per the germline V gene, CDR1 is KGHDR and CDR2 is SFDVKD.

This clonotype was seen at least ten times. The rearrangement joins TRBV9 to TRBJ2-7; TRBD1 might be the D (5 bases). Trimming cost V 0 bases and J 0 bases, with 13 bases left between them. Germline CDR1 is SGDLS and CDR2 is YYNGEE. CDR3 length equals 16 residues. The CDR3 DNA is TGTGCCAGCAGCGTAGGAGTTTGGGGCAGCTCCTACGAGCAGTACTTC. Encoded protein: CASSVGVWGSSYEQYF.

This clonotype has ten or more counts. This chain uses TRBV7-2 with TRBJ2-7, with 15 bases identical to TRBD2. Trimming at V came to 5 bases and at J to 2 bases, leaving 4 bases not matched to a gene. Looked up from germline, CDR1 is SGHTA and CDR2 is FQGNSA. The CDR3 length is 16 residues. The CDR3 region is CASSLGLAGGTYEQYF. The CDR3 nucleotides read TGTGCCAGCAGCCTGGGACTAGCGGGGGGAACCTACGAGCAGTACTTC.

This clonotype was recorded many times. V and J are TRBV18 and TRBJ1-5; TRBD1 aligns across 9 bases. V dropped 4 bases and J dropped 5; count of bases not matched to a gene: 3. Per the germline V gene, CDR1 is KGHSH and CDR2 is LQKENI. The CDR3 consists of 14 residues. CDR3: CASSQTGGHQPQHF. The CDR3 region has the DNA TGTGCCAGCTCACAAACAGGGGGCCATCAGCCCCAGCATTTT.

This clonotype was seen ten or more times. The V call is TRBV29-1, the J call TRBJ2-1, with D unclear. The germline V and J ends were trimmed by 8 bases and 8 bases, with 22 bases remaining between them. Germline V lookup: CDR1 SQVTM, CDR2 ANQGSEA. The CDR3 runs 14 residues. DNA for the CDR3: TGCAGCCATCATAGGACCATAGCAATGGATGAGCAGTTCTTC. It yields the protein CSHHRTIAMDEQFF.

This clonotype was seen many times. The rearrangement uses TRBV3-1 and TRBJ2-7; D could derive from TRBD1 or TRBD2 (5 bases each). CDR3 length equals 15 residues. From germline, CDR1 is LGHDT and CDR2 YNNKEL (reference sequence). Trimming stripped 5 bases from V and 0 bases from J, with 14 bases between. This CDR3 is CASSGGPVSSYEQYF. The CDR3 bases are TGTGCCAGCAGCGGGGGACCTGTAAGCTCCTACGAGCAGTACTTC.

This clonotype was counted many times. The rearrangement uses TRBV5-1 and TRBJ2-5, with 7 bases fitting TRBD2. CDR3 length equals 15 residues. Looked up from germline, CDR1 is SGHRS and CDR2 is YFSETQ. V lost 1 base to trimming and J lost 5 bases; unmatched junction nucleotides: 8. In DNA form, the CDR3 reads TGCGCCAGCAGCTTGATGGCGGGGGATGGGGAGACCCAGTACTTC. Protein sequence: CASSLMAGDGETQYF.

This clonotype was counted ten times or more. The chain couples TRBV10-2 to TRBJ2-3; TRBD2 aligns across 13 bases. CDR1 is WSHSY and CDR2 is SAAADI in the germline V gene. With 9 bases clipped from V and 5 bases from J, the junction kept 5 bases outside the gene matches. The CDR3 runs 14 residues. The CDR3 coding sequence is TGCGCCAGTCGACTAGCGGGGGGACAAGATACGCAGTATTTT. Protein: CASRLAGGQDTQYF.

This clonotype was recorded many times. This chain joins TRBV3-1 and TRBJ2-3; 8 bases are shared with TRBD2. CDR3 length: 14 residues. J lost 8 bases, V lost 1 base, and 5 bases had no gene match. Germline CDR1 and CDR2: LGHDT and YNNKEL (reference sequence). The CDR3: CASSQVSGGPTQYF. Here the CDR3 DNA reads TGTGCCAGCAGCCAAGTAAGCGGGGGCCCTACGCAGTATTTT.

This clonotype has at least ten counts. The chain links TRBV20-1 to TRBJ1-5; D is possibly TRBD1 (5 bases). Germline V lookup: CDR1 DFQATT, CDR2 SNEGSKA (reference sequence). The ends were cut back, 2 bases at V and 0 bases at J, with 11 bases in the middle. The CDR3 extends over 15 amino acids. The CDR3 nucleotides read TGCAGTGCTAGAAAGGGGAGTTATAGCAATCAGCCCCAGCATTTT. This gives the protein CSARKGSYSNQPQHF.

This clonotype was observed at least ten times. This chain uses TRBV5-6 with TRBJ1-2, with D possibly matching TRBD1 (6 bases). V was cut by 0 bases and J by 2 bases, with 8 bases left in between. This CDR3 spans 14 amino acids. Germline lookup yields CDR1 SGHDT and CDR2 YYEEEE. CDR3 DNA: TGTGCCAGCAGCTTGGGCCAGGGGAACTATGGCTACACCTTC. Its translation: CASSLGQGNYGYTF.

This clonotype was counted many times. This sequence joins TRBV20-1 and TRBJ1-1, with D unclear. The CDR3 has 14 amino acids. V gave up 1 base and J gave up 2 bases, with 11 bases separating them. CDR1 and CDR2 from the germline V gene are DFQATT and SNEGSKA (reference sequence). The CDR3 DNA reads TGCAGTGCTAGAGCGACGGGGATTAACACTGAAGCTTTCTTT. Amino acids: CSARATGINTEAFF.

The chain links TRBV5-1 to TRBJ2-3; 8 bases line up with TRBD1. V dropped 6 bases and J dropped 2; count of bases not matched to a gene: 5. Germline CDR1 SGHRS, CDR2 YFSETQ. CDR3 size: 14 residues. The CDR3, as DNA: TGCGCCAGCACCGACAGGGGCCTCACAGATACGCAGTATTTT. It encodes CASTDRGLTDTQYF.

This clonotype was counted at least ten times. A much larger clone sits a single nucleotide away, making a read error possible. No conserved phenylalanine or tryptophan ends this CDR3, so it is likely a read error. V usage is TRBV10-3 and J usage is TRBJ2-1; D remains unclear. Germline CDR1 ENHRY, CDR2 SYGVKD. The CDR3 length is 13 residues. Trimming pared 2 bases from V and 7 bases from J, leaving 9 bases between. CDR3 loop: CAISENYRNEQFC. The CDR3 DNA is TGTGCCATCAGTGAGAACTACCGTAATGAGCAGTTCTGC.

The sample holds many counts of this clonotype. The J gene is TRBJ2-1, the V gene TRBV11-3; D not resolved. The CDR3 is 14 residues long. Germline V CDR1 and CDR2: SGHNT, YENEEA. V was pared by 0 bases and J by 0 bases, with 3 bases between. In DNA, the CDR3 is TGTGCCAGCAGCTTAGACTACTCCTACAATGAGCAGTTCTTC. It is translated as CASSLDYSYNEQFF.

This clonotype has ten or more counts. The rearrangement links TRBV12-3 or TRBV12-4 to TRBJ1-2, with unresolved D. Trimming removed 5 bases at V and 4 bases at J, with 17 bases between. This CDR3 region has 15 residues. For the CDR3, the DNA is TGTGCCAGCAGTGCCCAGCTGGGATTGTCCTATGGCTACACCTTC. Amino acid sequence: CASSAQLGLSYGYTF.